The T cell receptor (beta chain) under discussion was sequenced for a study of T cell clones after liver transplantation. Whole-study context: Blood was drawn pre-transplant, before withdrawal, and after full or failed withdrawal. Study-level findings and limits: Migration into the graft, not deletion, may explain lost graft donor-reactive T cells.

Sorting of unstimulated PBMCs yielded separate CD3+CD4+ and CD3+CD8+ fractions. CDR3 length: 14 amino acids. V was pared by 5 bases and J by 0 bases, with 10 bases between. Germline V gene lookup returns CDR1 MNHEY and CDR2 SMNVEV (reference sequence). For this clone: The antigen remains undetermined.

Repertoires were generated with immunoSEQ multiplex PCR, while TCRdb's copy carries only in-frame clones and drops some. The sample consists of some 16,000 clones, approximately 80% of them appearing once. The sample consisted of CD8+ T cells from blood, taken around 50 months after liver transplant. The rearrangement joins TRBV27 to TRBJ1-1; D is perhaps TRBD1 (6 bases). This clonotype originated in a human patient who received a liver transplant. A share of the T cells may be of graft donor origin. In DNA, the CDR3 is TGTGCCAGCAGTAAGGGACACCTGAACACTGAAGCTTTCTTT. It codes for CASSKGHLNTEAFF.